The present entry profiles one T cell receptor (beta chain) with its context. This receptor's antigen is unknown. No much larger clone exists at a distance of one base, and base qualities are not known. The immunoSEQ Assay was used to sequence TCR beta CDR3 regions from DNA. In the original analysis: T cell density was computed as TCR beta template counts normalized to usable DNA estimated by amplifying housekeeping genes. The preseqR package was used to estimate richness by extrapolating to 400,000 templates for PBMC samples and to 120,000 templates for tissue samples. Clonality was defined by subtracting Pielou's evenness from one. Tissue-enriched TCRs were identified through differential abundance testing performed on productive amino-acid clonotypes, with a minimum total count of 5 and an alpha of 0.1. The Jaccard Index and the Morisita Overlap Index were used to measure repertoire overlap between compartments. TCR beta CDR3s were clustered by GLIPH together with public tetramer-defined viral CDR3s, and at least three viral sequences plus V-gene enrichment were required for viral motifs. Held by TCRdb, this immuneACCESS table contains in-frame sequences only and omits some clones. Under half of the omission traces to an unresolved V gene where checked; the cause of the rest is unknown. The DNA was the basis for D and trimming; V, J and clone size are from that table. This sample gives 20,000 to 30,000 clones in total; approximately 89% of them show up just once. The ten largest clones represent roughly 9.5% of the sample.

At diagnosis, tumor, uninvolved tumor-adjacent lung and peripheral blood were collected and then preserved as a mix of FFPE and fresh-frozen material. Blood samples were analyzed as peripheral blood mononuclear cells for TCR repertoire profiling. V is pared back by 5 bases and J by 4 bases, with 11 bases lying between the germline termini. Reading from cysteine to phenylalanine, the CDR3 counts 14 amino acids. The kept DNA is CDR3 alone, 42 bases in frame from the first base. CDR1 and CDR2 are drawn from the germline V gene: SGHVS, FNYEAQ. These data belong to a study of T cells in localized non-small cell lung cancer (dated by TCRdb to the early 2020s). Study-level background: Comparing tumors with uninvolved tumor-adjacent lungs, the study looked at the T cell repertoires of fewer than 250 patients with early-stage NSCLC. The cohort consisted of about 240 treatment-naive NSCLC patients whose localized lung tumors had been resected. NSCLC patients had a mean age of around 70 years, and 129 were male and 85 to 110 female. The investigation overall reported the following: Longer overall survival was associated with higher T cell density in blood, whereas shorter survival was associated with higher clonality in adjacent lung. Because the study design was exploratory, TCR variables were selected using unadjusted p-values without false-discovery rate correction. Because multi-region tumor sequencing was not done, intratumor heterogeneity could not be ruled out. A median of approximately 55 of the top 100 tumor clones were detected in paired uninvolved adjacent lung, and some 30 of these tumor clones were also found among the top 100 clones of the paired uninvolved adjacent lung. Uninvolved tumor-adjacent lung showed the highest T cell clonality, higher than tumor, which suggests more focused antigenic responses in the uninvolved tumor-adjacent lung.

Specimen: peripheral blood mononuclear cells, collected before any cancer treatment. The source of this sequence is a woman aged 35-75 years with stage III lung adenocarcinoma. The chain is encoded by TRBV7-6 joined to TRBJ2-2; 5 matching bases give a weak D call of TRBD1. The CDR3 region: CASSPDKVTGELFF. The nucleotides read TGTGCCAGCAGCCCGGACAAGGTCACCGGGGAGCTGTTTTTT. Reference TRBV7-6 and TRBJ2-2 genes cover what lies past the CDR3, so the full variable domain is GAGVSQSPRYKVTKRGQDVALRCDPISGHVSLYWYRQALGQGPEFLTYFNYEAQQDKSGLPNDRFSAERPEGSISTLTIQRTEQRDSAMYRCASSPDKVTGELFFGEGSRLTVL.